This TCR beta chain was observed in a study of CD8 T cells in ankylosing spondylitis. Findings of the study overall: Clones linked with disease were CD8+ and fairly uncommon in the peripheral blood. Characteristic, it appeared, of ankylosing spondylitis blood was a TCR beta motif of several highly homologous variants.

This clonotype was seen many times. Its target is unknown. This CDR3 comprises 14 residues. The V end lost 10 bases, the J end lost 5 bases, and 18 bases lay between the germline ends. The germline V gene has CDR1 SNHLY and CDR2 FYNNEI. Using quantitative 5'-RACE with molecular barcodes, the authors made TCR beta libraries. TCRdb recomputed calls from the 5' RACE reads with MiXCR, one row per CDR3 protein. Here the sample spans some 250,000 distinct CDR3 sequences, around 7.8% being singletons. The J gene is TRBJ1-5, the V gene TRBV2; no clear D. This receptor was taken from a male donor with ankylosing spondylitis or in good health (not recorded which). The sequencing sample was made of blood, either unsorted or a sorted T cell fraction (not recorded which). The CDR3 region has the DNA TGTGCCACGAGTGGAACAGCTGTTCATCAGCCCCAGCATTTT. Translated, it gives CATSGTAVHQPQHF.